The 12 T cell receptor beta chains listed next were all sequenced from one sample in a study of CD8+ T cells in alopecia areata (dated by TCRdb to the late 2010s). In the paper's terms, the time point label means: baseline before oral tofacitinib. Library preparation employed the immunoSEQ multiplex PCR assay. RNA was extracted from all samples and reverse transcribed into cDNA as template for TCR sequencing. TCRdb carries this immuneACCESS record with in-frame sequences only. Its versions omit some clonotypes, under half of them owing to an unresolved V gene in the studies checked, with the rest unexplained. This sample gives 220,000 or so clones in total; about 60% of them show up just once. The top ten clones comprise more than 0.4% of the sample. The material sequenced was CD4+ T cells sorted from blood, taken at week 0. Receptors were obtained from a human donor with alopecia areata.

The J gene is TRBJ1-2, the V gene TRBV29-1; perhaps TRBD1 as D (6 bases). V was clipped by 8 bases and J by 6 bases, with 16 bases between them. This CDR3 has 12 residues. Germline V gene lookup returns CDR1 SQVTM and CDR2 ANQGSEA. The CDR3 loop is CSLGGGGDGYTF. The CDR3 DNA reads TGCAGCCTAGGGGGGGGCGGAGATGGCTACACCTTC.

This rearrangement joins TRBV6-5 to TRBJ2-7, with D uncertain. This CDR3 region has 12 residues. The germline V gene has CDR1 MNHEY and CDR2 SVGAGI. V was cut by 6 bases and J by 2 bases, with 8 bases left in between. In DNA form, the CDR3 reads TGTGCCAGCAGAGGAGACACCTACGAGCAGTACTTC. Translated, it gives CASRGDTYEQYF.

This chain joins TRBV5-8 and TRBJ2-7; D call uncertain. CDR1 SGHTS and CDR2 YDEGEE come from the germline V gene. This CDR3 has 17 amino acids. Trimming took off 4 bases at V and 2 bases at J, with 22 bases between the two ends. As DNA, the CDR3 is TGTGCCAGCAGCCCTATGACTGGATCAGGCCTCACCTACGAGCAGTACTTC. This gives the protein CASSPMTGSGLTYEQYF.

This clone appeared a single time. V gene TRBV6-6 combines with J gene TRBJ2-7; D is perhaps TRBD1 (6 bases). Deletions cut 2 bases from V and 4 bases from J, with 12 bases between. Germline V gene lookup returns CDR1 MNHNY and CDR2 SVGAGI (reference sequence). The CDR3 covers 14 residues. The CDR3 DNA reads as TGTGCCAGCAGTTACCGCAGGGGTGGTTACGAGCAGTACTTC. Translated, it gives CASSYRRGGYEQYF.

In its sample, this clone was seen a few times. V gene TRBV29-1 combines with J gene TRBJ2-4; no reliable D call. The CDR3 has 13 amino acids. Per germline, CDR1 SQVTM and CDR2 ANQGSEA. The ends were cut back, 0 bases at V and 0 bases at J, with 3 bases in the middle. In DNA form, the CDR3 reads TGCAGCGTTGAAGATGGAGCCAAAAACATTCAGTACTTC. Translating gives CSVEDGAKNIQYF.

The V and J genes are TRBV29-1 and TRBJ1-1; 9 positions agree with TRBD1. The CDR3 is made up of 14 amino acids. Germline V CDR1 and CDR2: SQVTM, ANQGSEA. Unmatched junction bases numbered 7, after V lost 4 bases and J lost 4 bases. This chain's CDR3 is CSVARDRAPTEAFF. The CDR3, as DNA: TGCAGCGTTGCCCGGGACAGGGCGCCCACTGAAGCTTTCTTT. Using reference TRBV29-1 and TRBJ1-1 for the parts outside the CDR3, the full variable domain is SAVISQKPSRDICQRGTSLTIQCQVDSQVTMMFWYRQQPGQSLTLIATANQGSEATYESGFVIDKFPISRPNLTFSTLTVSNMSPEDSSIYLCSVARDRAPTEAFFGQGTRLTVV.

The chain couples TRBV5-6 to TRBJ2-1; D is undetermined. This CDR3 comprises 11 residues. Between the trimmed V and J ends, which lost 4 bases and 4 bases, there was a span of 3 bases. Germline CDR1 reads SGHDT; CDR2 reads YYEEEE. The CDR3 loop reads CASSLYNEQFF. The CDR3 bases are TGTGCCAGCAGCCTTTACAATGAGCAGTTCTTC.

This clone turned up a few times. This chain links TRBV23-1 with TRBJ2-1; D ambiguous. TRBV23-1 is designated an ORF whose function remains uncertain. V lost 1 base and J 4 bases, leaving 14 bases between the germline ends. This CDR3 has 16 amino acids. CDR3 nucleotide sequence: TGCGCCAGCAGTCAATTGACTGCTAGGATTTACAATGAGCAGTTCTTC. This codes for CASSQLTARIYNEQFF.

The chain combines TRBV6-5 with TRBJ1-2; tentatively, D is TRBD1 (5 bases). This CDR3 comprises 13 residues. Germline V gives CDR1 MNHEY, CDR2 SVGAGI. V lost 2 bases and J lost 8, with 12 bases in between. The CDR3 region is CASSYTTDGGYTF. The CDR3 coding sequence is TGTGCCAGCAGTTACACGACAGACGGAGGCTACACCTTC.

The chain links TRBV29-1 to TRBJ2-7, with 8 bases lining up with TRBD2. The junction had 7 bases not matched to a gene; V was cut back by 7 bases and J by 2 bases. CDR1 is SQVTM, CDR2 ANQGSEA, per germline. The CDR3 is 13 amino acids. Here the CDR3 DNA reads TGCAGCGGGACCCATAGCGGGACCTACGAGCAGTACTTC. This codes for CSGTHSGTYEQYF.

The chain combines TRBV4-2 with TRBJ1-1; D not certain. CDR1 LGHNA and CDR2 YNFKEQ come from the germline V gene. Trimming removed 3 bases at V and 4 bases at J, with 9 bases between. The CDR3 is made up of 13 amino acids. CDR3 DNA sequence: TGTGCCAGCAGCCAGAGGGAAGGCACTGAAGCTTTCTTT. Protein product: CASSQREGTEAFF.

To note about this clone: Other nucleotide sequences from this sample produce the same CDR3. The chain couples TRBV7-9 to TRBJ2-5; D gene uncertain. CDR1 is SEHNR, CDR2 FQNEAQ, per germline (reference sequence). V shed 0 bases and J shed 2 bases, with 1 base lying between them. CDR3 length equals 12 residues. The CDR3 is CASSLAQETQYF. CDR3 bases: TGTGCCAGCAGCTTAGCGCAAGAGACCCAGTACTTC.